This TCR beta chain is from a study of cytomegalovirus exposure and HLA in healthy donors. The overall study: It was reported in a later analysis that the 90 to 150 validation repertoires used the same platform as the roughly 700 first-cohort repertoires.

Sequencing was performed with immunoSEQ multiplex PCR; in TCRdb, only in-frame clones are kept and a portion is missing. In the table there are 250,000 to 400,000 clones, 87% of which are singletons. Note on this clone: Its antigen is unknown.

In germline, CDR1 is SGDLS, CDR2 YYNGEE. This CDR3 has 14 amino acids. The V gene lost 0 bases and the J gene lost 5 bases, with 8 bases spanning the gap. Study-level results: The study labeled 164 TCR beta chains cytomegalovirus-associated. With high specificity and sensitivity, the classifier reportedly diagnosed cytomegalovirus status. A few CMV-associated chains were confirmed in vitro to be specific for CMV antigens.

Sequenced input: PBMCs. The receptor's source is a woman aged 25-40 years in good health and CMV-seropositive. The chain uses TRBV9 and TRBJ2-2; D is unresolved. The CDR3 sequence is CASSVDGETGELFF. DNA for the CDR3: TGTGCCAGCAGCGTAGATGGGGAAACCGGGGAGCTGTTTTTT.